This TCR beta chain was profiled in a study of CD4 T cells in relation to SARS-CoV-2 and coronaviruses. Unexposed donor CD4+ T cells date from 2011-2018, before the COVID-19 pandemic. The cells were cultured for around ten days before CD4+ T cells were isolated. Using immunoSEQ multiplex PCR, the repertoire was profiled, and TCRdb retains in-frame clones only, with some absent. The data show some 21,000 clones, 70% to 80% seen once. A note on this clone: Its cognate antigen is unknown.

The clonotype was recovered from a human donor in good health. Source material: CD4+ T cells from PBMCs, cultured in vitro.

CDR3 in amino acids: CASSLALDSGSYNEQFF. CDR3 DNA sequence: TGTGCCAGCAGCTTAGCGTTGGATTCGGGGTCCTACAATGAGCAGTTCTTC. J is TRBJ2-1 and V is TRBV7-2; possibly TRBD2 for D (5 bases). The CDR3 spans 17 residues. V lost 0 bases to trimming and J lost 1 base, with 13 bases between them. Germline V gene sequence: CDR1 SGHTA, CDR2 FQGNSA.